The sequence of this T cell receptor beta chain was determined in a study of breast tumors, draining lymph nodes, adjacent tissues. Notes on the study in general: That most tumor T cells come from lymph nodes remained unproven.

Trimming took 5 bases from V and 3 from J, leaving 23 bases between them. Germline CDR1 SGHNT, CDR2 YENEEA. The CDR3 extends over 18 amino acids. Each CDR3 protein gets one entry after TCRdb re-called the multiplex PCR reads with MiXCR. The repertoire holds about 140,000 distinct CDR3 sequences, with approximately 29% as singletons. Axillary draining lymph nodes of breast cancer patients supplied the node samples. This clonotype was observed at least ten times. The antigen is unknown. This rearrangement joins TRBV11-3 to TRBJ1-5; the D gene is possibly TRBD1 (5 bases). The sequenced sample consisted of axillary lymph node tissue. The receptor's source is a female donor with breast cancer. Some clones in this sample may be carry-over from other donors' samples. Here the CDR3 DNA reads TGTGCCAGCAGCCCCACCCCCGGGGTGCAGGGACCCAATCAGCCCCAGCATTTT. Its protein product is CASSPTPGVQGPNQPQHF. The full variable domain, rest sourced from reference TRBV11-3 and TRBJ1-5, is EAGVVQSPRYKIIEKKQPVAFWCNPISGHNTLYWYLQNLGQGPELLIRYENEEAVDDSQLPKDRFSAERLKGVDSTLKIQPAELGDSAVYLCASSPTPGVQGPNQPQHFGDGTRLSIL.